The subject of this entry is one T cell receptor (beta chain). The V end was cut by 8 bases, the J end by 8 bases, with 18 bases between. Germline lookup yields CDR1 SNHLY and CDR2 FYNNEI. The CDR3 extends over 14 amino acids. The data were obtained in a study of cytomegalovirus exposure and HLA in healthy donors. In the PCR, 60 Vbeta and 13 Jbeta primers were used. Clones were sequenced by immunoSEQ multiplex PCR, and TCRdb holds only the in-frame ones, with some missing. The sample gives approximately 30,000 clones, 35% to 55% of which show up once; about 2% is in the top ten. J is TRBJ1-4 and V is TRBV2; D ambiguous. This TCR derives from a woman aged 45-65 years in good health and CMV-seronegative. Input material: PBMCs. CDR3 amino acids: CASLPTETGEKLFF. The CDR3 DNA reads TGTGCCAGCCTACCCACAGAGACCGGAGAAAAACTGTTTTTT.